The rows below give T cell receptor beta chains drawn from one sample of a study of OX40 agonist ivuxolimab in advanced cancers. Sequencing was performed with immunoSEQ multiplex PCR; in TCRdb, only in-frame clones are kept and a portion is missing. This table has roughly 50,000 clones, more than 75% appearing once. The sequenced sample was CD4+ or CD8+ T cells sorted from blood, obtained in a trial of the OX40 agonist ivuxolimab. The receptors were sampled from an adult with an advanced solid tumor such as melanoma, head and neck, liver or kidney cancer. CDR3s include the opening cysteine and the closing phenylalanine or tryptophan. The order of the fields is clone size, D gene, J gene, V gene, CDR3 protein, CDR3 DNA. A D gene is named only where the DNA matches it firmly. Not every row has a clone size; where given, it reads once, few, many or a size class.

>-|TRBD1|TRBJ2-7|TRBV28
CASSPRTGFNEQYF
TGTGCCAGCAGTCCACGGACAGGTTTCAACGAGCAGTACTTC
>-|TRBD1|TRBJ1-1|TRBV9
CASSTPTGVDTEAFF
TGTGCCAGCAGCACCCCCACAGGGGTGGACACTGAAGCTTTCTTT
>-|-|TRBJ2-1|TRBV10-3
CATLQPSPGGRTRGQFF
TGTGCCACCCTCCAACCTTCCCCGGGGGGCAGAACACGGGGGCAGTTCTTC
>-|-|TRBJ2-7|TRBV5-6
CASSFGIPIYEQYF
TGTGCCAGCAGCTTCGGGATTCCTATCTACGAGCAGTACTTC
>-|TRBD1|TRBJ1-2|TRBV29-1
CSVGRGPGQGPVSYTF
TGCAGCGTTGGGAGAGGGCCGGGACAGGGCCCTGTAAGCTACACCTTC
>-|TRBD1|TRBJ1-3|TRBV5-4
CASSSGQAYGNTIYF
TGTGCCAGCAGCTCGGGACAGGCCTACGGAAACACCATATATTTT
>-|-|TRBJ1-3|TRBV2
CASRSANSGNTIYF
TGTGCCAGCAGGTCCGCGAACTCTGGAAACACCATATATTTT
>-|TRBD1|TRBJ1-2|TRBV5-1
CASSLESMTPRGGYTF
TGCGCCAGCAGCTTGGAATCAATGACACCCAGGGGGGGCTACACCTTC
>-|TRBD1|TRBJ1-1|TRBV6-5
CASSWDRDTEAFF
TGTGCCAGCAGTTGGGACAGGGACACTGAAGCTTTCTTT
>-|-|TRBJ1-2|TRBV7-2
CASSLAPWRGNYGYTF
TGTGCCAGCAGCTTAGCGCCTTGGCGGGGCAACTATGGCTACACCTTC
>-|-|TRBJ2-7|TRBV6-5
CASSGHQSPYEQYF
TGTGCCAGCAGTGGACACCAATCACCCTACGAGCAGTACTTC
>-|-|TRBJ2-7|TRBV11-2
CASSQNPRRGYEQYF
TGTGCCAGCAGCCAAAACCCTCGGCGGGGCTACGAGCAGTACTTC
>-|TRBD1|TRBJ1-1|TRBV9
CASSVASQGANTEAFF
TGTGCCAGCAGCGTAGCCTCCCAGGGGGCGAACACTGAAGCTTTCTTT
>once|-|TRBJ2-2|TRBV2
CASLGIGGNTGELFF
TGTGCCAGCCTGGGGATAGGGGGGAACACCGGGGAGCTGTTTTTT
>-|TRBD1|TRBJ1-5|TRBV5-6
CASSPWTGSSNQPQHF
TGTGCCAGCAGCCCATGGACAGGAAGTAGCAATCAGCCCCAGCATTTT
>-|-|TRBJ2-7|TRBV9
CASSPQLGSYEQYF
TGTGCCAGCAGCCCCCAGCTCGGATCCTACGAGCAGTACTTC
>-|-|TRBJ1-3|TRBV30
CAWSVAGGRTIYF
TGTGCCTGGAGTGTGGCAGGCGGAAGGACCATATATTTT
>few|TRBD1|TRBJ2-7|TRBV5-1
CASSLLTGRLSEQYF
TGCGCCAGCAGCTTGCTGACAGGGAGATTGTCCGAGCAGTACTTC
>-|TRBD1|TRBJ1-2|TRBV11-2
CASSLWTGHGYTF
TGTGCCAGCAGCCTTTGGACAGGGCATGGCTACACCTTC
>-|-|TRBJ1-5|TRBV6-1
CASSELRDPQHF
TGTGCCAGCAGTGAATTACGAGACCCCCAGCATTTT